The 7 T cell receptor beta chains listed next were all sequenced from one sample in a study of Graves' ophthalmopathy and Graves' hyperthyroidism (dated by TCRdb to 2016 to 2019). Sequencing relied on an Illumina HiSeq 2000. TCR beta CDR3 regions were amplified from RNA transcripts for repertoire sequencing. A first-round RT-PCR used HTBI primers with the Qiagen OneStep RT-PCR kit, followed by a second-round multiplex PCR, size selection and purification. The raw public data were reprocessed by TCRdb itself: fastp quality trimming at Q25, MiXCR clonotype calling, in-frame beta chains only. When rows share a CDR3 protein, they turn into one entry using the most common DNA and genes. The table for this sample lists under 250,000 distinct CDR3 sequences; 20% to 25% of them were counted only once. The ten largest clones add up to 43% of the sample. Sequencing was done on a sample of peripheral blood. The receptor set was obtained from a woman between 45 and 60 years old with Graves' ophthalmopathy. Donor details come from another sample of the same person, matched by shared clones.

There are many counts of this clonotype. For the CDR3, the DNA is TGTGCCAGCAGCCATAACGTGGGGTCCTACGAGCAGTACTTC. This codes for CASSHNVGSYEQYF. The V gene is TRBV7-2, the J gene TRBJ2-7; D remains ambiguous. The V end lost 5 bases, the J end lost 1 base, and 12 bases lay between the germline ends. The CDR3 consists of 14 residues. The germline gives CDR1 SGHTA, CDR2 FQGNSA.

The table lists this clonotype with many counts. J is TRBJ1-1 and V is TRBV27; D remains ambiguous. Germline V lookup: CDR1 MNHEY, CDR2 SMNVEV (reference sequence). The CDR3 spans 14 residues. Deletions cut 4 bases from V and 4 bases from J, with 13 bases between. CDR3 sequence (DNA): TGTGCCAGCAGTTCCTCGCCGTGGGGCACTGAAGCTTTCTTT. It is translated as CASSSSPWGTEAFF.

In this sample, this clonotype turned up many times. The chain recombines TRBV6-1 with TRBJ1-1, with D tentatively TRBD1 (6 bases). The germline V gene has CDR1 MNHNS and CDR2 SASEGT. This CDR3 is built from 12 residues. V lost 6 bases and J lost 5, with 10 bases in between. The CDR3 sequence: CASRGGQTEAFF. The CDR3 DNA sequence: TGTGCCAGCAGGGGCGGACAGACTGAAGCTTTCTTT.

The sample holds many counts of this clonotype. The chain has TRBV5-1 and TRBJ2-7, with D possibly being TRBD1 or TRBD2 (5 bases each). The germline CDR1 and CDR2 sequences are SGHRS and YFSETQ. There are 14 residues in the CDR3. Trimming stripped 4 bases from V and 6 bases from J, with 17 bases between. The CDR3 DNA follows: TGCGCCAGCAGCCCGAGACAGAGGGCGATCGAGCAGTACTTC. Translation: CASSPRQRAIEQYF.

This clonotype came up many times. This chain links TRBV2 with TRBJ1-2; possibly TRBD1 for D (6 bases). Looked up from germline, CDR1 is SNHLY and CDR2 is FYNNEI. There are 15 residues in the CDR3. V lost 0 bases, J lost 4 bases, and 12 bases lay in between. CDR3 residues: CASSEAGDRSYGYTF. Here the CDR3 DNA reads TGTGCCAGCAGTGAAGCGGGTGACAGGAGCTATGGCTACACCTTC.

In regard to this clonotype: This may come from a read error, since a much larger clone is one base off. The rearrangement uses TRBV19 and TRBJ1-4; a weak D match, TRBD1 (5 bases). The CDR3 is 13 residues long. Germline CDR1 and CDR2: LNHDA and SQIVND (reference sequence). CDR3 nucleotide sequence: TGTGCCTCTACACGGGGGATAAATGAAAATCTGTTTTTT. This gives the protein CASTRGINENLFF.

This clonotype turned up a few times. This chain joins TRBV20-1 and TRBJ1-5, with D perhaps TRBD1 (5 bases). Trimming left V 6 bases short and J 6 bases short, with 15 bases between. The CDR3 has 13 amino acids. Germline V gene lookup returns CDR1 DFQATT and CDR2 SNEGSKA (reference sequence). The CDR3 DNA sequence: TGCAGTGCCTCGGCCGGGGGACGTCAGCCCCAGCATTTT. Protein sequence: CSASAGGRQPQHF.